The T cell receptor beta chain described here comes from a study of beta chain features in type 1 diabetes. The V segment lost 7 bases and the J segment 4 bases; nucleotides outside the gene matches: 6. Germline CDR1 SQVTM, CDR2 ANQGSEA. The CDR3 extends over 13 amino acids. cDNA synthesis used the whole RNA isolate, giving expressed TCRB sequences. The repertoire was sequenced with immunoSEQ multiplex PCR; TCRdb's copy has only in-frame clones and lacks some. Here the sample spans some 160,000 clones, approximately 8.4% being singletons. This receptor was identified in a woman aged 18-35 years in good health. The gene calls are TRBV29-1 and TRBJ1-1; TRBD1 matches 10 bases. The sequenced sample consisted of central memory CD4+ T cells from blood. The CDR3 reads CSGQGAGGTEAFF. CDR3 sequence (DNA): TGCAGCGGACAGGGGGCGGGTGGCACTGAAGCTTTCTTT.